This TCR beta chain was documented in a study of T cell repertoires and HLA-DP antigens. Of note for this clone: The target antigen is unknown.

Purity of the untouched CD4+ T cells was 95% to 98%. Germline V CDR1 and CDR2: LNHDA, SQIVND (reference sequence). This CDR3 contains 17 residues. J gave up 4 bases and V 5 bases, and 14 bases lay outside the gene matches. The data were produced by immunoSEQ multiplex PCR, yet TCRdb's version contains in-frame clones alone and is incomplete. The sample comprises around 100,000 clones, almost 95% of which are singletons, and approximately 0.29% rests with the top ten. The sequence was collected from a woman aged 18-35 years in good health and CMV-seronegative. Specimen: CD4+ T cells from PBMCs. The chain carries TRBV19 and TRBJ1-1, with 9 bases that match TRBD1. The CDR3 DNA is TGTGCCAGTAGTCCACGGACAGGGGACGGCTTTGGCACTGAAGCTTTCTTT. Amino acids: CASSPRTGDGFGTEAFF.